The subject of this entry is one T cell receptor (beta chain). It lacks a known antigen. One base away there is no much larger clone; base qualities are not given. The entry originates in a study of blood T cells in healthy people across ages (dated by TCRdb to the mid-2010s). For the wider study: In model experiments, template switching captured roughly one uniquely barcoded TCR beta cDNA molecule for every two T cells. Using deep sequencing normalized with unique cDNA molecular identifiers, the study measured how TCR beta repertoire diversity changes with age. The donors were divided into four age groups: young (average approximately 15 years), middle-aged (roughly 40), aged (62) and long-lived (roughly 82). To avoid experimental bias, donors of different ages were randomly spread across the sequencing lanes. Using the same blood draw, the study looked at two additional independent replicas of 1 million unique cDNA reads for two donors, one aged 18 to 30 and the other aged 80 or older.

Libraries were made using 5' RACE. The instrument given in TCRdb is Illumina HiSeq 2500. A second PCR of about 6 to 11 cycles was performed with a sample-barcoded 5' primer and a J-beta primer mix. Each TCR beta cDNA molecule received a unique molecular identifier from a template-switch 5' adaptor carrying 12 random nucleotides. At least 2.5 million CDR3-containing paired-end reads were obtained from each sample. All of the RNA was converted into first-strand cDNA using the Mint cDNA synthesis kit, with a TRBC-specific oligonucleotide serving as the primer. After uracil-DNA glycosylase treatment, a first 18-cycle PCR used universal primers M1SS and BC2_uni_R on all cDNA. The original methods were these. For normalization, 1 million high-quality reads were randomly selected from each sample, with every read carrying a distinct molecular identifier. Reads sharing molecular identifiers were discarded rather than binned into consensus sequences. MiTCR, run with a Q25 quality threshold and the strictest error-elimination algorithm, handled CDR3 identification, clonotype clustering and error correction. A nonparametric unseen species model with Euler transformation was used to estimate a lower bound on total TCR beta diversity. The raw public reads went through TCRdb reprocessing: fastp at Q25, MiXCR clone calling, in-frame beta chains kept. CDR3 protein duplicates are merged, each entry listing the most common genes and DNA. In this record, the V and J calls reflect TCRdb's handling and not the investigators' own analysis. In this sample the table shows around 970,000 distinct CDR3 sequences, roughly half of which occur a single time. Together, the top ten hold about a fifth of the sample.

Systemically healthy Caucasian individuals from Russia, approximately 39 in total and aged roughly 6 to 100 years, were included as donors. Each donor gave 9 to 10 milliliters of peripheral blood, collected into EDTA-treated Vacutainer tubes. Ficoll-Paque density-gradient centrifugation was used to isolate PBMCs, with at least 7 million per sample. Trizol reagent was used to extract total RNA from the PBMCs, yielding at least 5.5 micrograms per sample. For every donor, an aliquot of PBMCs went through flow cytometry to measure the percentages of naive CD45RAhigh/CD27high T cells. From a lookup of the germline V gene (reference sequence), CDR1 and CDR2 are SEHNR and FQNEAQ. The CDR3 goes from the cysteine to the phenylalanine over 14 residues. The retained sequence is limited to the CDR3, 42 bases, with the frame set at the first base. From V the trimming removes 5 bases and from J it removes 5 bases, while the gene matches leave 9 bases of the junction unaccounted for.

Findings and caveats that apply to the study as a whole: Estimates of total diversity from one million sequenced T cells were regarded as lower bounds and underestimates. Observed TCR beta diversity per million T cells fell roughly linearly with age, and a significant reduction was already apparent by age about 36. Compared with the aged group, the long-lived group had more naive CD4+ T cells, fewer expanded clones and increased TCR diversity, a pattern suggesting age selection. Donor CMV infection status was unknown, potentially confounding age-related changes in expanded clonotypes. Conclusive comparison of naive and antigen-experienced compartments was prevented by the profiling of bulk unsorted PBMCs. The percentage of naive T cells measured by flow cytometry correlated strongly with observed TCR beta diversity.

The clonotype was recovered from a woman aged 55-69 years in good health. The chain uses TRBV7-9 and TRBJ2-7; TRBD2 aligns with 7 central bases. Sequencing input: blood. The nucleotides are TGTGCCAGCAGCCGGGGACTACCTCCCGACGAGCAGTACTTC. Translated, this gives CASSRGLPPDEQYF.